This T cell receptor (beta chain) came from a study of CD4 T cells in relation to SARS-CoV-2 and coronaviruses. The unexposed donors gave CD4+ T cells in about 2010-2019, prior to COVID-19. The assay was immunoSEQ multiplex PCR, and TCRdb's table has in-frame clones only and misses some. The table shows some 64,000 clones, with about 94% occurring only once. This CDR3 is 15 amino acids long. Trimming at V came to 3 bases and at J to 6 bases, leaving 9 bases not matched to a gene. Germline assignment: CDR1 SGDLS and CDR2 YYNGEE. Sample: naive CD4+ T cells from PBMCs. Subset given: naive CD4+ T cells isolated by negative enrichment. The sequence came from a human donor in good health. V and J are TRBV9 and TRBJ2-1, with 7 bases matching TRBD1. The DNA of the CDR3 is TGTGCCAGCAGCGAGCGACAGGGTATCTCCAATGAGCAGTTCTTC. This sequence encodes CASSERQGISNEQFF. Full variable domain (rest looked up from reference TRBV9 and TRBJ2-1): DSGVTQTPKHLITATGQRVTLRCSPRSGDLSVYWYQQSLDQGLQFLIQYYNGEERAKGNILERFSAQQFPDLHSELNLSSLELGDSALYFCASSERQGISNEQFFGPGTRLTVL.